Presented here are 15 T cell receptor beta chains from one specimen sequenced in a study of somatic mutations in cytotoxic T cells in rheumatoid arthritis. Profiled with immunoSEQ multiplex PCR; TCRdb holds only in-frame clones, not every one. The profile shows approximately 20,000 clones, over 75% of them singletons. Sequenced material: CD8+ T cells sorted from blood. The receptors originated from a woman aged 50 to 60 in good health.

V and J are TRBV6-5 and TRBJ2-1; no clear D gene. This CDR3 is 12 amino acids long. Trimming removed 5 bases at V and 3 bases at J, with 5 bases between. CDR1 and CDR2 from the germline V gene are MNHEY and SVGAGI. CDR3 coding DNA: TGTGCCAGCAGTCCCAACTACAATGAGCAGTTCTTC. Its translation is CASSPNYNEQFF.

This chain connects TRBV2 to TRBJ1-1, with 9 nucleotides matching TRBD1. With 6 bases clipped from V and 6 bases from J, the junction kept 8 bases outside the gene matches. The CDR3 is 14 residues long. Germline V CDR1 and CDR2: SNHLY, FYNNEI. CDR3: CASSLPGQGPEAFF. As DNA, the CDR3 is TGTGCCAGCAGCCTACCGGGACAGGGTCCTGAAGCTTTCTTT.

This clone was seen a single time. The V and J genes are TRBV28 and TRBJ1-1, with D possibly TRBD1 on 5 matching bases. Germline V gene sequence: CDR1 MDHEN, CDR2 SYDVKM. The CDR3 consists of 13 residues. Deletions cut 5 bases from V and 3 bases from J, with 10 bases between. The chain's CDR3 is CASSPLQDTEAFF. CDR3 nucleotide sequence: TGTGCCAGCAGTCCTCTACAGGACACTGAAGCTTTCTTT.

This chain joins TRBV4-3 and TRBJ2-5, with TRBD1 as a possible D gene (5 bases). This CDR3 region has 13 residues. Germline V gene sequence: CDR1 LGHNA, CDR2 YSLEER. Trimming pared 4 bases from V and 2 bases from J, leaving 8 bases between. DNA of the CDR3: TGCGCCAGCAGCCCGGACAAACAAGAGACCCAGTACTTC. This codes for CASSPDKQETQYF.

V and J are TRBV2 and TRBJ1-1; TRBD1 matches 9 bases. V lost 5 bases, J lost 1 base, and 20 bases stayed unmatched. The CDR3 spans 20 residues. Germline V gene sequence: CDR1 SNHLY, CDR2 FYNNEI. Here the CDR3 reads CASSTNDHPGTGSRNTEAFF. The CDR3 DNA follows: TGTGCCAGCAGTACGAACGACCACCCCGGGACAGGGAGCAGGAACACTGAAGCTTTCTTT.

The CDR3 DNA reads as TGTGCCACCAGCACCCGACAGGGGAGGGCGGATACGCAGTATTTT. Its translation is CATSTRQGRADTQYF. The chain combines TRBV15 with TRBJ2-3, with a weak D call TRBD1 (8 bases). V was shortened by 4 bases and J by 6 bases, with 17 bases between the two germline ends. Germline V gives CDR1 LNHNV, CDR2 YYDKDF (reference sequence). This CDR3 region has 15 residues.

This chain links TRBV27 with TRBJ2-3; tentatively, D is TRBD1 (5 bases). Germline CDR1 and CDR2: MNHEY and SMNVEV (reference sequence). Deletions cut 2 bases from V and 3 bases from J, with 9 bases between. This CDR3 spans 14 amino acids. CDR3 sequence: CASSLGALTDTQYF. CDR3 bases: TGTGCCAGCAGTTTAGGGGCGCTAACAGATACGCAGTATTTT.

V and J are TRBV4-1 and TRBJ1-4; a weak D match, TRBD1 (5 bases). This CDR3 spans 20 amino acids. Between the trimmed V and J ends, which lost 4 bases and 7 bases, there was a span of 31 bases. From germline, CDR1 is MGHRA and CDR2 YSYEKL. The CDR3 spells CASSPVLTLGAGLSGEKLFF. CDR3 nucleotide sequence: TGCGCCAGCAGCCCTGTTTTGACCCTAGGGGCTGGCCTAAGTGGTGAAAAACTGTTTTTT.

With respect to this clone: Its ends do not fully match the called genes, so a read error is possible. The rearrangement joins TRBV10-2 to TRBJ1-4; 9 nucleotides line up with TRBD1. Germline V gives CDR1 WSHSY, CDR2 SAAADI. CDR3 length: 16 amino acids. The CDR3 reads CAGSERGQGKDEKLFF. In nucleotides, the CDR3 is TGCGCCGGCAGTGAGAGAGGACAGGGGAAAGATGAAAAACTGTTTTTT.

The sample holds one count of this clone. The chain links TRBV30 to TRBJ2-1; D is perhaps TRBD2 (7 bases). The V end lost 3 bases, the J end lost 15 bases, and 18 bases lay between the germline ends. The CDR3 runs 12 residues. In germline, CDR1 is GTSNPN, CDR2 SVGIG (reference sequence). The CDR3 sequence: CAWSQGGDQRFF. The CDR3 DNA is TGTGCCTGGAGCCAAGGGGGGGACCAGAGGTTCTTC. Complete variable domain (other parts from reference TRBV30 and TRBJ2-1): SQTIHQWPATLVQPVGSPLSLECTVEGTSNPNLYWYRQAAGRGLQLLFYSVGIGQISSEVPQNLSASRPQDRQFILSSKKLLLSDSGFYLCAWSQGGDQRFFGPGTRLTVL.

This rearrangement joins TRBV6-5 to TRBJ2-7, with 10 bases identical to TRBD1. The CDR3 extends over 16 amino acids. The germline gives CDR1 MNHEY, CDR2 SVGAGI. V shed 2 bases, J shed 2 bases, and the junction held 6 bases outside the gene matches. The CDR3 loop reads CASSYGGQGVAYEQYF. The CDR3 nucleotides read TGTGCCAGCAGTTACGGCGGACAGGGGGTGGCCTACGAGCAGTACTTC.

This chain joins TRBV6-5 and TRBJ1-1, with 8 bases identical to TRBD1. Trimming cost V 5 bases and J 6 bases; bases outside gene matches: 8. The CDR3 length is 14 residues. CDR1 MNHEY and CDR2 SVGAGI come from the germline V gene. The CDR3 DNA reads as TGTGCCAGCAGTGGACAGGGCCGAGGGGCTGAAGCTTTCTTT. This translates into CASSGQGRGAEAFF.

This clone was picked up one time. The gene calls are TRBV9 and TRBJ1-4; D gene unclear. This CDR3 has 14 residues. Germline lookup yields CDR1 SGDLS and CDR2 YYNGEE. V lost 1 base and J 7 bases, leaving 11 bases between the germline ends. CDR3: CASSVKGGGEKLFF. CDR3 nucleotide sequence: TGTGCCAGCAGCGTAAAGGGAGGCGGTGAAAAACTGTTTTTT.

This rearrangement joins TRBV10-2 to TRBJ2-7, with 11 bases identical to TRBD2. This CDR3 is built from 17 residues. The J segment lost 0 bases and the V segment lost 2 bases, leaving 6 bases of the junction unmatched. The germline CDR1 and CDR2 sequences are WSHSY and SAAADI. In nucleotides, the CDR3 is TGCGCCAGCAGTGAGATGACTAGCGGGATCCCCTCCTACGAGCAGTACTTC. This gives the protein CASSEMTSGIPSYEQYF.

This clone was counted a single time. The chain joins TRBV6-6 to TRBJ2-2, with D hard to call. V was pared by 5 bases and J by 7 bases, with 5 bases between. The CDR3 consists of 11 residues. Germline CDR1 and CDR2: MNHNY and SVGAGI (reference sequence). CDR3 sequence: CASSISGELFF. The CDR3 region has the DNA TGTGCCAGCAGTATTAGCGGGGAGCTGTTTTTT.